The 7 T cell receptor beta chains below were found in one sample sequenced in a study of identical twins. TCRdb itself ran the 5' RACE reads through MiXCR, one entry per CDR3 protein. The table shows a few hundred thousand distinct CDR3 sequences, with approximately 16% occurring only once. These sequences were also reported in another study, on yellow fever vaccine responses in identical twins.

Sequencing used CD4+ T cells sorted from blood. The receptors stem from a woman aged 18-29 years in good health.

The CDR3 DNA follows: TGTGCCAGCAGCTTATCGGGATTAGCGGGAGTGAATGAGCAGTTCTTC. Translated, it gives CASSLSGLAGVNEQFF. The chain couples TRBV7-3 to TRBJ2-1; TRBD2 aligns across 9 bases. With V trimmed by 2 bases and J by 7 bases, 9 bases remained unmatched. The CDR3 runs to 16 residues. CDR1 and CDR2 (germline): SGHTA, FQGTGA.

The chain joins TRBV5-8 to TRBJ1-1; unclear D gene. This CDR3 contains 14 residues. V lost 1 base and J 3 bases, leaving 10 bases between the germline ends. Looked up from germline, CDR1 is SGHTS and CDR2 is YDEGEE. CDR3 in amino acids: CASSLPGWDTEAFF. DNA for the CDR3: TGTGCCAGCAGCTTGCCGGGGTGGGACACTGAAGCTTTCTTT.

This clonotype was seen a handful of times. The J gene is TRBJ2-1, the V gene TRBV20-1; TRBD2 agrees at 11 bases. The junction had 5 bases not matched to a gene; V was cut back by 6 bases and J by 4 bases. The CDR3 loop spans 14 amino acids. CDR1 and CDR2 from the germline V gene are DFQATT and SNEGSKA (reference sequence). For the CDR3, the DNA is TGCAGTGCCCTTCTAGCGGGAGGTTACAATGAGCAGTTCTTC. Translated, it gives CSALLAGGYNEQFF.

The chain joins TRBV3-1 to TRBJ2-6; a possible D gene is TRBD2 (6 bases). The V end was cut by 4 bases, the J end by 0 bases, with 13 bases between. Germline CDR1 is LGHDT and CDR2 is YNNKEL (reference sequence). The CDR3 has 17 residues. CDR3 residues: CASSRGTSTSGANVLTF. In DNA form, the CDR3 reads TGTGCCAGCAGCCGCGGGACTTCGACCTCTGGGGCCAACGTCCTGACTTTC.

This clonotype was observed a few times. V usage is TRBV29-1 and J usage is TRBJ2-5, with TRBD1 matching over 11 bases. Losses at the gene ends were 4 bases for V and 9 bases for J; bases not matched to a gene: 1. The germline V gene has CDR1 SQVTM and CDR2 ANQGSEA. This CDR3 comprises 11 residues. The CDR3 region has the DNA TGCAGCGTTGGGGACAGGGGGGCCCAGTACTTC. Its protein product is CSVGDRGAQYF. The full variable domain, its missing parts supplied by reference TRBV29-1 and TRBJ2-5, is SAVISQKPSRDICQRGTSLTIQCQVDSQVTMMFWYRQQPGQSLTLIATANQGSEATYESGFVIDKFPISRPNLTFSTLTVSNMSPEDSSIYLCSVGDRGAQYFGPGTRLLVL.

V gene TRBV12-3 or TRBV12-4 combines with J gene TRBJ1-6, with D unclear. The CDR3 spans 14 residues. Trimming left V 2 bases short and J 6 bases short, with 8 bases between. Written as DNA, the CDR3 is TGTGCCAGCAGTTTACTGCAAGTTAATTCACCCCTCCACTTT. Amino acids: CASSLLQVNSPLHF.

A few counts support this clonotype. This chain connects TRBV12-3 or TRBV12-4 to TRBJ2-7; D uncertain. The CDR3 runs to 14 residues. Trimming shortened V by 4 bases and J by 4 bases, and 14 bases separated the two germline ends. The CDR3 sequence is CASSYTAPKYEQYF. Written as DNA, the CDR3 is TGTGCCAGCAGTTACACAGCGCCGAAGTACGAGCAGTACTTC.